The 2 T cell receptor beta chains listed next were all sequenced from one sample in a study of vaccination effects on CD4 cells after COVID-19. Viral peptide pool expansion of antigen-specific CD4+ T cells preceded sequencing in the ViraFEST assay. With more than 9 days of culture completed, CD4+ T cells were isolated. In the vaccine recipients, nucleocapsid antibodies were negative and there was no prior SARS-CoV-2 infection. These TCRs are of unknown antigen specificity. The table came from immunoSEQ multiplex PCR; TCRdb's copy has only in-frame clones and leaves some out. Here the sample spans fewer than 30,000 clones, roughly two thirds being singletons. This sample comprised CD4+ T cells from PBMCs cultured with SARS-CoV-2 spike peptides, obtained before COVID-19 vaccination. These receptors all stem from a human donor who received a COVID-19 vaccine.

This clone appeared once. This sequence joins TRBV29-1 and TRBJ1-1; D unclear. Deletions cut 0 bases from V and 2 bases from J, with 16 bases between. The CDR3 extends over 16 amino acids. Germline lookup yields CDR1 SQVTM and CDR2 ANQGSEA. CDR3 coding DNA: TGCAGCGTTGAAGACTCTGTCCGTCCGGCTAACACTGAAGCTTTCTTT. It translates to CSVEDSVRPANTEAFF.

The chain recombines TRBV9 with TRBJ2-3, with D uncertain. Trimming removed 3 bases at V and 2 bases at J, with 4 bases between. Germline CDR1 reads SGDLS; CDR2 reads YYNGEE. There are 12 residues in the CDR3. CDR3: CASSETTDTQYF. The CDR3 nucleotides read TGTGCCAGCAGCGAGACCACAGATACGCAGTATTTT.